This TCR beta chain derives from a study of response to subunit inactivated influenza vaccine. Findings of the study overall: With each seasonal influenza vaccination, the authors suggested, few new T cells are recruited.

TCRdb reprocessed the RT-PCR reads via MiXCR and lists one record per CDR3 protein. Here the sample spans about 570,000 distinct CDR3 sequences, approximately 11% being singletons. Remarks on this clonotype: Its antigen is unidentified.

V lost 0 bases and J 9 bases, leaving 15 bases between the germline ends. Germline values: CDR1 LNHNV, CDR2 YYDKDF (reference sequence). The CDR3 extends over 15 amino acids. These data were likewise used in another study, on T cells expressing NK-cell markers. As that study records: 5'RACE template switching built TCR beta cDNA with unique molecular identifiers. Seven of the eight sequenced donors were classified as HCMV-seropositive, and one was classified as seronegative. In a group of several donors, dominant NKG2C+ clonotypes represented about 1.0-7.5% of CD8+ T cells. These clonotypes additionally ranked first within the CD3+CD56-NKG2C+ fraction of four donors.

This TCR derives from a man aged 50 to 60 who received an inactivated influenza vaccine. The sample here was PBMCs from blood, taken on the day of vaccination. The rearrangement uses TRBV15 and TRBJ2-1; tentative D call: TRBD2 (5 bases). This CDR3 is CATSRESPLAPEQFF. The CDR3 DNA sequence: TGTGCCACCAGCAGAGAAAGCCCCCTAGCCCCTGAGCAGTTCTTC.